The 18 T cell receptor beta chains reported below all come from one sample, sequenced in a study of immune evolution from preneoplasia to lung adenocarcinoma. The data were produced by immunoSEQ multiplex PCR, yet TCRdb's version contains in-frame clones alone and is incomplete. The profile covers 5,700 or so clones, with 70% to 90% appearing a single time and more than 5.5% taken by the ten largest. The sample consisted of FFPE adjacent normal lung tissue. These receptors originate from a donor at least 70 years old with lung adenocarcinoma.

V gene TRBV11-2 combines with J gene TRBJ1-5, with D unclear. The DNA end is a closer match to TRBJ2-3, so the J assignment may be wrong. The CDR3 is 13 residues long. Germline values: CDR1 SGHAT, CDR2 FQNNGV. The DNA of the CDR3 is TGTGCCAGCAGCTTAGATTTAACCGGGCCCCAGTATTTT. Its protein product is CASSLDLTGPQYF.

The V call is TRBV4-1, the J call TRBJ2-7, with TRBD2 matching 9 bases. The germline V gene has CDR1 MGHRA and CDR2 YSYEKL. With 4 bases clipped from V and 1 base from J, the junction kept 14 bases outside the gene matches. The CDR3 loop spans 18 amino acids. The CDR3 region is CASSLNTLLAGYSYEQYF. Here the CDR3 DNA reads TGCGCCAGCAGCCTCAACACCCTTCTAGCGGGGTATTCCTACGAGCAGTACTTC.

The CDR3 region is CAWRLGQIISGANVLTF. As DNA, the CDR3 is TGTGCCTGGAGATTGGGACAGATCATCTCTGGGGCCAACGTCCTGACTTTC. This sequence joins TRBV30 and TRBJ2-6, with 7 bases that match TRBD1. The CDR3 runs to 17 residues. V lost 3 bases, J lost 0 bases, and 8 bases stayed unmatched. Germline V gives CDR1 GTSNPN, CDR2 SVGIG (reference sequence).

This clone was seen only a few times. This chain links TRBV30 with TRBJ1-2; D is unclear. The germline V gene has CDR1 GTSNPN and CDR2 SVGIG (reference sequence). Trimming cost V 0 bases and J 0 bases, with 35 bases left between them. The CDR3 covers 23 residues. The CDR3 coding sequence is TGTGCCTGGAGTGTACTAGGCCTCCGGTACCCTACCGACCCCTTGCGTCCTAACTATGGCTACACCTTC. Translating it yields CAWSVLGLRYPTDPLRPNYGYTF.

This clone was seen a handful of times. This rearrangement joins TRBV6-1 to TRBJ2-7; 8 nucleotides align to TRBD2. Trimming at V came to 7 bases and at J to 7 bases, leaving 12 bases not matched to a gene. The CDR3 loop spans 14 amino acids. Germline values: CDR1 MNHNS, CDR2 SASEGT. CDR3 protein: CASTSGGDPGEQYF. The CDR3 DNA is TGTGCCAGCACCTCGGGGGGGGACCCGGGTGAGCAGTACTTC.

Here the CDR3 reads CSVVKSSGNTIYF. In DNA, the CDR3 is TGCAGCGTTGTGAAGTCCTCTGGAAACACCATATATTTT. J is TRBJ1-3 and V is TRBV29-1; no definite D call. Trimming removed 4 bases from V and 0 bases from J, with 7 bases in between. The CDR3 extends over 13 amino acids. The germline CDR1 and CDR2 sequences are SQVTM and ANQGSEA.

This clone was seen just once. The CDR3 spells CASSGLTGGIGELFF. CDR3 DNA sequence: TGTGCCAGCAGCGGACTAACAGGGGGCATTGGGGAGCTGTTTTTT. This chain connects TRBV9 to TRBJ2-2; 9 nucleotides match TRBD1. V trimming: 3 bases; J trimming: 8 bases; junction bases outside the gene matches: 8. The germline CDR1 and CDR2 sequences are SGDLS and YYNGEE. The CDR3 has 15 residues.

The rearrangement uses TRBV7-8 and TRBJ2-7; D unresolved. V gave up 5 bases and J gave up 6 bases, with 17 bases separating them. CDR1 SGHVS and CDR2 FQNEAQ come from the germline V gene. The CDR3 is 14 amino acids. The CDR3: CASSHPGPASEQYF. DNA of the CDR3: TGTGCCAGCAGCCATCCGGGCCCAGCGAGCGAGCAGTACTTC.

The chain uses TRBV27 and TRBJ1-1; D gene uncertain. V lost 6 bases to trimming and J lost 5 bases, with 16 bases between them. CDR1 is MNHEY, CDR2 SMNVEV, per germline (reference sequence). The CDR3 sequence is 14 residues long. CDR3 sequence (DNA): TGTGCCAGCAGCCTCTTAAAGGTTGGGACTGAAGCTTTCTTT. It codes for CASSLLKVGTEAFF.

This chain connects TRBV7-2 to TRBJ2-7; no clear D. CDR1 is SGHTA, CDR2 FQGNSA, per germline. CDR3 length: 14 residues. The V gene lost 6 bases and the J gene lost 0 bases, with 12 bases spanning the gap. CDR3: CASRQAQSSYEQYF. The CDR3 coding sequence is TGTGCCAGCAGGCAAGCCCAAAGCTCCTACGAGCAGTACTTC.

J is TRBJ1-2 and V is TRBV18, with 7 positions matching TRBD1. Germline V CDR1 and CDR2: KGHSH, LQKENI. This CDR3 has 14 amino acids. J gave up 5 bases and V 6 bases, and 9 bases lay outside the gene matches. The DNA for the CDR3 is TGTGCCAGCTCCCCGGCGGGGACAGATTATGGCTACACCTTC. This sequence encodes CASSPAGTDYGYTF.

The chain employs TRBV6-5 and TRBJ2-3, with a weak D call TRBD2 (6 bases). The V end was cut by 0 bases, the J end by 4 bases, with 8 bases between. The germline CDR1 and CDR2 sequences are MNHEY and SVGAGI. The CDR3 has 14 residues. The CDR3 nucleotides read TGTGCCAGCAGTTACTCTAGGGAGGCAGATACGCAGTATTTT. Translated: CASSYSREADTQYF.

This clone was picked up one time. The chain has TRBV19 and TRBJ1-5; TRBD1 is a possible D gene (6 bases). Trimming stripped 3 bases from V and 6 bases from J, with 15 bases between. This CDR3 is built from 15 residues. From germline, CDR1 is LNHDA and CDR2 SQIVND (reference sequence). The CDR3 protein is CASSMGGAGFQPQHF. CDR3 nucleotide sequence: TGTGCCAGTAGTATGGGGGGCGCAGGATTTCAGCCCCAGCATTTT.

This clone has just a few counts. This chain links TRBV15 with TRBJ2-3; D may be TRBD2 (5 bases). Germline V gene data show CDR1 as LNHNV and CDR2 as YYDKDF (reference sequence). The CDR3 is 13 residues long. Trimming stripped 11 bases from V and 1 base from J, with 13 bases between. Here the CDR3 reads CAPGERGTDTQYF. The CDR3 nucleotides are TGTGCCCCCGGGGAGAGGGGCACAGATACGCAGTATTTT. The full variable domain, rest sourced from reference TRBV15 and TRBJ2-3, is DAMVIQNPRYQVTQFGKPVTLSCSQTLNHNVMYWYQQKSSQAPKLLFHYYDKDFNNEADTPDNFQSRRPNTSFCFLDIRSPGLGDTAMYLCAPGERGTDTQYFGPGTRLTVL.

The chain couples TRBV10-3 to TRBJ2-2; D is unresolved. This CDR3 comprises 12 residues. Trimming removed 3 bases from V and 4 bases from J, with 3 bases in between. CDR1 and CDR2 (germline): ENHRY, SYGVKD. The CDR3 loop reads CAISDGTGELFF. In nucleotides, the CDR3 is TGTGCCATCAGTGACGGCACCGGGGAGCTGTTTTTT.

V gene TRBV6-4 combines with J gene TRBJ1-2; D is ambiguous. The V gene lost 2 bases and the J gene lost 8 bases, with 9 bases spanning the gap. Germline assignment: CDR1 MRHNA and CDR2 SNTAGT. The length of the CDR3 is 12 residues. The DNA of the CDR3 is TGTGCCAGCAGTGACGCGAAAGGCGGCTACACCTTC. This encodes CASSDAKGGYTF.

This chain connects TRBV9 to TRBJ2-7; D tentatively reads TRBD1 or TRBD2 (6 bases each). Germline CDR1 SGDLS, CDR2 YYNGEE. This CDR3 has 14 residues. V shed 4 bases and J shed 0 bases, with 11 bases lying between them. The CDR3 DNA reads TGTGCCAGCAGCCGGAGGGGGGACTCCTACGAGCAGTACTTC. Its protein product is CASSRRGDSYEQYF. Variable domain in full (rest from reference TRBV9 and TRBJ2-7): DSGVTQTPKHLITATGQRVTLRCSPRSGDLSVYWYQQSLDQGLQFLIQYYNGEERAKGNILERFSAQQFPDLHSELNLSSLELGDSALYFCASSRRGDSYEQYFGPGTRLTVT.

This clone was seen more than once but under ten times. The rearrangement uses TRBV30 and TRBJ1-5; D might be TRBD1 (6 bases). Germline loops: CDR1 GTSNPN, CDR2 SVGIG (reference sequence). Trimming stripped 2 bases from V and 8 bases from J, with 16 bases between. The CDR3 runs to 14 residues. CDR3 amino acids: CAWSRDTLGEPQHF. The CDR3 nucleotides are TGTGCCTGGAGTCGGGACACCTTAGGGGAGCCCCAGCATTTT.